This T cell receptor beta chain comes out of a study of cytomegalovirus exposure and HLA in healthy donors. A word on this clone: Its cognate antigen is unknown.

The primer mix had 60 Vbeta and 13 Jbeta primers. Data came from immunoSEQ multiplex PCR; TCRdb stores just in-frame clones and leaves some out. This table holds about 150,000 clones, around 78% found once. V lost 5 bases and J lost 7, with 15 bases in between. The germline V gene encodes CDR1 MDHEN and CDR2 SYDVKM. The CDR3 has 14 residues. Study-wide results and limits: CMV serostatus was the sole immune exposure data available.

This clonotype was obtained from a woman between 45 and 60 years old in good health and CMV-seropositive. The sequenced material came from PBMCs. The V call is TRBV28, the J call TRBJ1-5; tentative D call: TRBD1 (6 bases). The CDR3 reads CASSAPGEEQPQHF. The CDR3 DNA reads as TGTGCCAGCAGTGCTCCAGGGGAAGAACAGCCCCAGCATTTT.